The source of this TCR beta chain is a study of neurological immune-mediated disorders. The germline CDR1 and CDR2 sequences are WNHNN and SYGVQD (reference sequence). CDR3 length: 13 residues. V lost 5 bases to trimming and J lost 1 base, with 8 bases between them. TCRdb re-analysed the 5' RACE reads in MiXCR, keeping a single row per CDR3 protein. The repertoire holds tens of thousands of distinct CDR3 sequences, with around 4% as singletons. For sorted libraries, the input was about 1 million CD4+ or CD8+ T cells. This clonotype has ten or more counts. The sequenced sample consisted of CD4+ T cells from blood. This sequence joins TRBV10-1 and TRBJ1-1; D not certain. The TCR sequence derives from a middle-aged woman in good health. In DNA form, the CDR3 reads TGCGCCAGCAGTAGGAATCAGAACACTGAAGCTTTCTTT. Protein: CASSRNQNTEAFF.